This T cell receptor (beta chain) came from a study of CD8 T cells in Susac syndrome. RNA in amounts of roughly 0.45 to 1 ug was reverse transcribed with random hexamers. TCRdb reprocessed the immunoSEQ multiplex PCR reads with MiXCR, giving one entry per CDR3 protein. Of approximately 180,000 distinct CDR3 sequences in the sample, roughly 92% were seen once. V shed 6 bases and J shed 8 bases, with 13 bases lying between them. Germline CDR1 is SGHTA and CDR2 is FQGNSA. The CDR3 is made up of 13 amino acids. The clonotype originates from a human donor with multiple sclerosis. The chain employs TRBV7-2 and TRBJ1-4; D unclear. Sequenced sample: CD4+ T cells from PBMCs. The DNA of the CDR3 is TGTGCCAGCAGTTCTCAGACCGTCGAAAAACTGTTTTTT. It specifies CASSSQTVEKLFF.